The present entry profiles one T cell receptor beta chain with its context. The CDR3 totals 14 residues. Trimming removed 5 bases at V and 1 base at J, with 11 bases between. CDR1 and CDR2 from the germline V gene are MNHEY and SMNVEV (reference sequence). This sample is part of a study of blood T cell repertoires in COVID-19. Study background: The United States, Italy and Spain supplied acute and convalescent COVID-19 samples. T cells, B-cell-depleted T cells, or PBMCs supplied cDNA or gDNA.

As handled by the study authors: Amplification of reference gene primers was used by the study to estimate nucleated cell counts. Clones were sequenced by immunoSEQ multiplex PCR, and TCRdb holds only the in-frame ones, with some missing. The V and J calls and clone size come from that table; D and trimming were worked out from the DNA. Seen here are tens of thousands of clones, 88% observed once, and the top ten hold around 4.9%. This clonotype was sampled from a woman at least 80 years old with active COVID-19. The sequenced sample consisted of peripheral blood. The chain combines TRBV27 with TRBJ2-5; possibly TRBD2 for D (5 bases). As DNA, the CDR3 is TGTGCCAGCAGTCCGAGGGCTTCCCAAGAGACCCAGTACTTC. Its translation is CASSPRASQETQYF.